What follows are 15 T cell receptor beta chains derived from one specimen sequenced in a study of shared clonotypes between healthy human individuals. Sequenced by immunoSEQ multiplex PCR; TCRdb stores in-frame clones only, minus some. The profile shows 2 million to 2.5 million clones, approximately 93% of them singletons. The specimen was naive CD4+ T cells from PBMCs. Specified subset: CD45RA+ positively selected. These receptors were collected from a man aged 18-30 years in good health. Some clones in this sample may be carry-over from other donors' samples.

V usage is TRBV2 and J usage is TRBJ1-3, with 7 bases identical to TRBD1. The CDR3 has 14 residues. Germline trimming cut 6 bases from V and 9 bases from J; bases unmatched to any gene: 11. CDR1 and CDR2 from the germline V gene are SNHLY and FYNNEI. CDR3 in amino acids: CASSWTGPGTTIYF. In DNA form, the CDR3 reads TGTGCCAGCAGCTGGACAGGCCCAGGGACCACCATATATTTT.

This clone was recorded once. The chain combines TRBV2 with TRBJ1-2, with TRBD1 matching 9 bases. With 5 bases clipped from V and 3 bases from J, the junction kept 7 bases outside the gene matches. The germline gives CDR1 SNHLY, CDR2 FYNNEI. This CDR3 region has 15 residues. In DNA, the CDR3 is TGTGCCAGCAGTACTCAACAGGGGGCGTACTATGGCTACACCTTC. Its protein is CASSTQQGAYYGYTF.

For this clone: Other DNA sequences in the sample encode the same CDR3. This sequence joins TRBV5-1 and TRBJ1-5; TRBD1 is a possible D gene (6 bases). Trimming shortened V by 0 bases and J by 2 bases, and 9 bases separated the two germline ends. CDR3 length equals 15 residues. Germline CDR1 SGHRS, CDR2 YFSETQ. In DNA, the CDR3 is TGCGCCAGCAGCTTGGGTCCAGGGGGCAATCAGCCCCAGCATTTT. As protein: CASSLGPGGNQPQHF.

CDR3 protein: CASSRTGGGNTIYF. The CDR3 DNA sequence: TGTGCCAGCAGTCGGACCGGGGGCGGAAACACCATATATTTT. The V and J genes are TRBV6-1 and TRBJ1-3; D may be TRBD1 (6 bases). Trimming cost V 5 bases and J 4 bases, with 12 bases left between them. The CDR3 length is 14 residues. CDR1 MNHNS and CDR2 SASEGT come from the germline V gene.

A single count supports this clone. The identical CDR3 is also encoded by other nucleotide sequences in the sample. CDR3 region: CASSLGASYEQYF. CDR3 DNA: TGTGCCAGCAGCCTCGGGGCCTCCTACGAGCAGTACTTC. The rearrangement uses TRBV7-9 and TRBJ2-7; D tentatively fits TRBD1 or TRBD2 (5 bases each). From germline, CDR1 is SEHNR and CDR2 FQNEAQ (reference sequence). The CDR3 sequence is 13 residues long. V dropped 5 bases and J dropped 0 bases, with 8 bases sitting between them.

As for this clone: Additional DNA sequences in this sample encode the identical CDR3. V usage is TRBV18 and J usage is TRBJ1-5, with unresolved D. Germline loops: CDR1 KGHSH, CDR2 LQKENI. The germline V and J ends were trimmed by 3 bases and 0 bases, with 6 bases remaining between them. The CDR3 runs to 14 residues. CDR3 nucleotide sequence: TGTGCCAGCTCACCGGCACTTAGCAATCAGCCCCAGCATTTT. It encodes CASSPALSNQPQHF.

The J gene is TRBJ2-2, the V gene TRBV5-1; D is unresolved. Germline V gene data show CDR1 as SGHRS and CDR2 as YFSETQ. V was trimmed by 0 bases and J by 4 bases, leaving 16 bases between them. CDR3 length equals 17 residues. CDR3 region: CASSLGGGKASTGELFF. The CDR3 DNA is TGCGCCAGCAGCTTGGGAGGCGGAAAGGCGAGCACCGGGGAGCTGTTTTTT. Full variable domain (missing parts from reference TRBV5-1 and TRBJ2-2): KAGVTQTPRYLIKTRGQQVTLSCSPISGHRSVSWYQQTPGQGLQFLFEYFSETQRNKGNFPGRFSGRQFSNSRSEMNVSTLELGDSALYLCASSLGGGKASTGELFFGEGSRLTVL.

The V call is TRBV4-2, the J call TRBJ2-6, with D tentatively TRBD1 (6 bases). CDR1 LGHNA and CDR2 YNFKEQ come from the germline V gene. Trimming removed 4 bases from V and 0 bases from J, with 13 bases in between. CDR3 length: 17 amino acids. This CDR3 is CASSRQDWGSGANVLTF. CDR3 DNA sequence: TGTGCCAGCAGCCGACAGGATTGGGGCTCTGGGGCCAACGTCCTGACTTTC.

About this clone itself: This CDR3 is also generated by other DNA sequences in the sample. V usage is TRBV5-1 and J usage is TRBJ2-7; TRBD1 matches 8 bases. V lost 0 bases, J lost 3 bases, and 2 bases stayed unmatched. Germline-derived CDR1 and CDR2 are SGHRS and YFSETQ. This CDR3 is built from 14 residues. CDR3 in DNA: TGCGCCAGCAGCTTGGCCACAGGGGGCTACGAGCAGTACTTC. Amino acid sequence: CASSLATGGYEQYF.

Concerning this clone itself: Other nucleotide sequences in the sample specify the same CDR3. The chain links TRBV5-1 to TRBJ2-1; tentative D call: TRBD2 (5 bases). This CDR3 has 14 residues. Trimming stripped 1 base from V and 1 base from J, with 6 bases between. The germline V gene has CDR1 SGHRS and CDR2 YFSETQ. The CDR3 is CASSLSGSYNEQFF. The CDR3 DNA is TGCGCCAGCAGCTTGTCGGGGTCCTACAATGAGCAGTTCTTC. Looking up the rest from reference TRBV5-1 and TRBJ2-1 gives the full variable domain: KAGVTQTPRYLIKTRGQQVTLSCSPISGHRSVSWYQQTPGQGLQFLFEYFSETQRNKGNFPGRFSGRQFSNSRSEMNVSTLELGDSALYLCASSLSGSYNEQFFGPGTRLTVL.

V usage is TRBV18 and J usage is TRBJ2-1; 10 bases fit TRBD1. Looked up from germline, CDR1 is KGHSH and CDR2 is LQKENI. The V gene end was trimmed by 2 bases and the J gene end by 3 bases; junction bases not matched to a gene: 4. CDR3 size: 16 residues. The CDR3 here is CASSPSRTGGYNEQFF. In DNA, the CDR3 is TGTGCCAGCTCACCATCCCGGACAGGGGGCTACAATGAGCAGTTCTTC.

The J gene is TRBJ2-7, the V gene TRBV28; 9 bases are a match to TRBD1. CDR3 length: 12 amino acids. CDR1 and CDR2 from the germline V gene are MDHEN and SYDVKM. V shed 8 bases and J 5 bases; nucleotides not matched to a gene: 4. DNA of the CDR3: TGTGCCAGCGGGACAGGGTACCACGAGCAGTACTTC. It specifies CASGTGYHEQYF.

This chain connects TRBV5-4 to TRBJ1-2, with D possibly matching TRBD1 (6 bases). CDR1 and CDR2 from the germline V gene are SGHNT and YYREEE (reference sequence). The CDR3 has 13 residues. V lost 4 bases, J lost 7 bases, and 14 bases lay in between. The CDR3 region is CASSLGGGGGYTF. The CDR3 DNA sequence: TGTGCCAGCAGCCTCGGAGGGGGGGGTGGCTACACCTTC.

This chain joins TRBV7-9 and TRBJ2-7; no clear D gene. Germline loops: CDR1 SEHNR, CDR2 FQNEAQ (reference sequence). Trimming shortened V by 1 base and J by 6 bases, and 13 bases separated the two germline ends. The CDR3 totals 14 residues. In nucleotides, the CDR3 is TGTGCCAGCAGCTTAGTTCATGTGATGGGCGAGCAGTACTTC. As protein: CASSLVHVMGEQYF.

V usage is TRBV7-3 and J usage is TRBJ2-1; D not resolved. This CDR3 has 14 amino acids. Germline CDR1 is SGHTA and CDR2 is FQGTGA. Trimming cost V 2 bases and J 10 bases, with 15 bases left between them. The chain's CDR3 is CASSLGLPGVEQFF. In DNA form, the CDR3 reads TGTGCCAGCAGCTTAGGATTACCGGGCGTAGAGCAGTTCTTC.